This T cell receptor (beta chain) was retrieved from a study of T cells after yellow fever vaccination. Study-level background: Low-cell-number fractions were prepared with SMART-Seq v4 Ultra Low Input.

Synthesis of TCR cDNA relied on 5'RACE template switching, which attached a universal primer site and UMIs. MiXCR, applied by TCRdb to the 5' RACE reads, yields one record per CDR3 protein. This table has around 330,000 distinct CDR3 sequences, more than 3% appearing once. Findings and caveats of the study: The CD4 and CD8 compartments had a small share of their clonotypes in common. Post-booster reappearance was seen for most primary-vaccination clones (96% CD4, around 89% CD8).

This clonotype was picked up many times. The antigen remains unidentified. This TCR was recovered from a young man who received the YFV17D yellow fever vaccine. The sequencing used PBMCs, collected on the day of the yellow fever booster vaccination.

As DNA, the CDR3 is TGTGCCACAGGACAGAACACCGGGGAGCTGTTTTTT. Protein product: CATGQNTGELFF. V is TRBV6-5 and J is TRBJ2-2; possibly TRBD1 for D (5 bases). There are 12 residues in the CDR3. Germline lookup yields CDR1 MNHEY and CDR2 SVGAGI. Trimming took off 10 bases at V and 1 base at J, with 7 bases between the two ends.